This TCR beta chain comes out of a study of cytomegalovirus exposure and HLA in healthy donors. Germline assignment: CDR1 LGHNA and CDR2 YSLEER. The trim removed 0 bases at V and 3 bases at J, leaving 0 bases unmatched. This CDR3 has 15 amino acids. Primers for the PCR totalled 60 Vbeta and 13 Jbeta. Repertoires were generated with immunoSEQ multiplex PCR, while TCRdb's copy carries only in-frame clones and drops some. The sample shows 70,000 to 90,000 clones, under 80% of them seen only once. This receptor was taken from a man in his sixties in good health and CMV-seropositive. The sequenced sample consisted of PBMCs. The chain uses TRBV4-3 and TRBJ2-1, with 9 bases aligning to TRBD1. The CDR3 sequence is CASSQEDRGYNEQFF. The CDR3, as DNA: TGCGCCAGCAGCCAAGAGGACAGGGGCTACAATGAGCAGTTCTTC.